The next 3 T cell receptor beta chains were all read from a single sample in a study of blood T cell repertoires in COVID-19. The data were produced by immunoSEQ multiplex PCR, yet TCRdb's version contains in-frame clones alone and is incomplete. The data contain fewer than 80,000 clones, 74% of them seen just once; the ten biggest clones take up under 30%. Sequenced: peripheral blood. Receptors originate from a woman over 75 with acute or convalescent COVID-19.

This clone was seen repeatedly, ten times or more. This chain links TRBV19 with TRBJ1-1; 8 nucleotides match TRBD1. CDR3 length: 14 amino acids. Unmatched junction bases numbered 10, after V lost 7 bases and J lost 6 bases. Per the germline V gene, CDR1 is LNHDA and CDR2 is SQIVND (reference sequence). CDR3 sequence (DNA): TGTGCCAGTAACCGACAGGGGAGGTTAGCTGAAGCTTTCTTT. Amino acids: CASNRQGRLAEAFF.

Here the CDR3 DNA reads TGTGCCAGCACGGGGGACGGCCAGGGTTCCTACGAGCAGTACTTC. Its translation is CASTGDGQGSYEQYF. J is TRBJ2-7 and V is TRBV18, with a tentative D call TRBD2 (6 bases). The germline gives CDR1 KGHSH, CDR2 LQKENI. CDR3 length: 15 amino acids. Trimming stripped 8 bases from V and 1 base from J, with 18 bases between. Full variable domain (remainder filled in from reference TRBV18 and TRBJ2-7): NAGVMQNPRHLVRRRGQEARLRCSPMKGHSHVYWYRQLPEEGLKFMVYLQKENIIDESGMPKERFSAEFPKEGPSILRIQQVVRGDSAAYFCASTGDGQGSYEQYFGPGTRLTVT.

This clone has more than one count but fewer than ten. The chain uses TRBV6-5 and TRBJ1-3; D unresolved. CDR1 MNHEY and CDR2 SVGAGI come from the germline V gene. Trimming left V 2 bases short and J 3 bases short, with 5 bases between. The CDR3 covers 13 residues. The CDR3 region is CASSYRGGNTIYF. The DNA for the CDR3 is TGTGCCAGCAGTTACCGGGGTGGAAACACCATATATTTT.